The clone carrying this T cell receptor (delta chain) has a handful of counts. Its cognate antigen is unknown. TCRdb has a much larger clone's protein, which differs at residue 20 from the translation of this DNA, likely because of a read error; what is shown is the protein translated from the DNA. CDR3 size: 24 residues. Trimming removed 3 bases from V and 7 bases from J; junction bases left unmatched: 35. The V gene's germline CDR1 is TSWWSYY and CDR2 QGS. TCRdb reapplied CATT to the multiplex PCR reads. Of 85,000 to 90,000 delta-chain clones detected, around 1.4% appear once; the ten largest clones hold under 10%. The data are from a study of γδ T cells in repeated Plasmodium falciparum infection. Flow sorting of PBMC yielded separate Vgamma9/Vdelta2+ and Vdelta2-negative gammadelta T cell populations for bulk repertoire analysis. Whole-study findings and limits: Compared with Australian children, Malian Vdelta2-negative repertoires seemed more clonal, less diverse, less shared.

Material for sequencing was gamma-delta T cells from blood. The origin of this receptor is a pool of human donors (malaria-infected and uninfected, not separated). The chain couples TRDV1 to TRDJ1, with 10 bases that match TRDD3. The J gene, absent from TCRdb, was called here by matching the DNA to germline. The CDR3 is CALGEYPFLPALRGDTQNSGKLIF. The CDR3 DNA is TGTGCTCTTGGGGAGTACCCGTTCCTACCGGCACTGAGGGGGGATACGCAAAATTCCGGTAAACTCATCTTT.